The entry below describes one T cell receptor (beta chain). Its matching antigen is unknown. cDNA reverse transcribed from extracted RNA served as the sequencing template. Data came from immunoSEQ multiplex PCR; TCRdb stores just in-frame clones and leaves some out. The sample consists of approximately 170,000 clones, roughly three fifths of them appearing once. The ends lost 4 bases at V and 7 bases at J; junction bases unmatched: 9. CDR3 size: 14 residues. Germline CDR1 reads LNHNV; CDR2 reads YYDKDF (reference sequence). The sample is drawn from a study of CD8+ T cells in alopecia areata. Whole-study findings and limits: Scalp sample sequencing also detects resident alphabeta T cells of normal skin. In lesional scalp, particularly from alopecia totalis/universalis, clonality was higher than in normal scalp.

The treatment is: oral pan-JAK inhibitor, 5-10 mg twice daily. Alopecia areata patients gave lesional scalp punch biopsies and peripheral blood samples. The sequence came from a human donor with alopecia areata. The source material was CD4+ T cells sorted from blood, sampled at week 4, from a patient treated with tofacitinib. This chain uses TRBV15 with TRBJ1-2; TRBD1 matches 7 bases. CDR3 region: CATSNNRGFGGYTF. The CDR3 DNA is TGTGCCACCAGCAACAACAGGGGTTTTGGTGGCTACACCTTC.